Included here is one T cell receptor beta chain sequence, with context. The antigen remains unidentified. This sample was taken from a study of OX40 agonist ivuxolimab in advanced cancers. Study at large: A diagnosis of hepatocellular carcinoma, melanoma, renal cell or head and neck cancer was present in dose-escalation patients. From about 23 to 85 years was the age range, with a mean of around 57 years, and approximately 84% were male.

The investigators sampled blood at baseline, at cycle 4 day 1, and at cycle 7 day 1. Profiled with immunoSEQ multiplex PCR; TCRdb holds only in-frame clones, not every one. In the table there are 45,000 to 65,000 clones, about 81% of which are singletons. Between the trimmed V and J ends, which lost 0 bases and 7 bases, there was a span of 8 bases. CDR1 and CDR2 from the germline V gene are SGHDT and YYEEEE. The CDR3 spans 14 residues. Findings and caveats of the study: Some nonresponders likewise displayed low normalized T-cell clonal expansion.

This specimen was CD4+ or CD8+ T cells sorted from blood, taken in a trial of the OX40 agonist ivuxolimab. This TCR was recovered from an adult with an advanced solid tumor such as melanoma, head and neck, liver or kidney cancer. The chain has TRBV5-6 and TRBJ1-6; D not resolved. The CDR3 DNA reads TGTGCCAGCAGCTTGGAGGGCGGGAATTCACCCCTCCACTTT. It codes for CASSLEGGNSPLHF.